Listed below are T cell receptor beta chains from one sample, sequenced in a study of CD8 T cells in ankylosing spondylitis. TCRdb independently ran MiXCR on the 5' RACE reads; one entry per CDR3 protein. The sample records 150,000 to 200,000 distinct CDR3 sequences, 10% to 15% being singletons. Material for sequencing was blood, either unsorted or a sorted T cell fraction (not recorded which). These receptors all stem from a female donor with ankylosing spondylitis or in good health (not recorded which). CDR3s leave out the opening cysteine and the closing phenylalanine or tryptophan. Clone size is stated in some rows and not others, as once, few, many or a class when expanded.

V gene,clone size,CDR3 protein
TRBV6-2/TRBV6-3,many,ASGDGLTGDIQY
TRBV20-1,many,SARDLAGRGVNTGELF
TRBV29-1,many,SVNGLAGAETQY
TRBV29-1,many,SVSQTDEQY
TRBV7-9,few,ASSLKGMNSGNTIY
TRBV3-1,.,ASSADGHEVNEQY
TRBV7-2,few,ASSPRLGRGQETQY
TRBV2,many,ASSEWAGRGNEQF
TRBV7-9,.,ASSFSLTQPHEQY
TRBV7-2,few,ASSSTGYSPLH
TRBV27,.,ASSFQGVADTQY
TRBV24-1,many,ATSRPGETQY
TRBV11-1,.,ASSPAGTSGRLGLN
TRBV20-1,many,SARRPSGLSYEQY
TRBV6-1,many,ASSVGGNTEAF
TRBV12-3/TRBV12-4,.,ASRGQGVPAVGYT
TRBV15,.,TTCRVEGYNEQF
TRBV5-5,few,ASSLDVTGPLTGELF
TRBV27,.,ASSGILVDGTYEQY
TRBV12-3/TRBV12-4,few,ASRGQFLGYEQY
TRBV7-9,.,ASSLTSGANYGYT
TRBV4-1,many,ASSPTDDYNEQF
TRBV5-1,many,ASSFERLASSYNEQF
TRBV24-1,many,ATSDLGLALNEQF
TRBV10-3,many,ATRPDRAGEQY
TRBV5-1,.,ASSTGLAGGTGELF
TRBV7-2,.,ASSLDRQTYEQY
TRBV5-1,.,ASSLTPGPRETQY
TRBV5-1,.,ASSWGPRGGTDTQY
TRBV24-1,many,ATSDSSGNTQETQY
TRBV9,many,ASSVDPATHEQY
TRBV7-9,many,ASTLGANEKLF
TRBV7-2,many,ASSLRGTGQNTEAF
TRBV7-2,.,ASSSPGVGIYEQY
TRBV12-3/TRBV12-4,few,ATKTGADTQY
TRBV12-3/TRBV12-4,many,ASSLDFRGRVGGTEAF
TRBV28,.,ASRELGTENYEQY
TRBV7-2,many,ASSLGTSLETQY
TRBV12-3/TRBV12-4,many,ASSFGNTEAF
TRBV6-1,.,ATHSILRNTEAF